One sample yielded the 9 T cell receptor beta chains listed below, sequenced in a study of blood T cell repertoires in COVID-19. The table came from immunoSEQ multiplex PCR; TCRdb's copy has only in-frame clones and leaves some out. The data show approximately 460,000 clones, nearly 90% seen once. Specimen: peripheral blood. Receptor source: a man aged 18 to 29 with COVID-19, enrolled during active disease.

CDR3 region: CASTKDGRGTEAFF. For the CDR3, the DNA is TGTGCCAGTACCAAGGACGGCCGGGGGACTGAAGCTTTCTTT. The chain combines TRBV19 with TRBJ1-1; TRBD1 is a possible D gene (5 bases). CDR1 LNHDA and CDR2 SQIVND come from the germline V gene (reference sequence). V was cut by 7 bases and J by 5 bases, with 17 bases left in between. The CDR3 has 14 amino acids.

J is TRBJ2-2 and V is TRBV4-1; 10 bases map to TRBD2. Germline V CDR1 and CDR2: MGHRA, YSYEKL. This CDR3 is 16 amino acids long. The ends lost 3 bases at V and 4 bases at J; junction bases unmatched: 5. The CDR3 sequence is CASSHSGTSVTGELFF. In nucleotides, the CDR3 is TGCGCCAGCAGCCATTCCGGGACTAGCGTCACCGGGGAGCTGTTTTTT.

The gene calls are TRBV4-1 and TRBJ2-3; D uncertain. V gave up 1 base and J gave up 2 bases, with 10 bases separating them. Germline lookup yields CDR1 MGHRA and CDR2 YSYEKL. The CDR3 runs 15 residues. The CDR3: CASSQVGLNTDTQYF. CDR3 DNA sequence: TGCGCCAGCAGCCAAGTTGGGCTGAACACAGATACGCAGTATTTT.

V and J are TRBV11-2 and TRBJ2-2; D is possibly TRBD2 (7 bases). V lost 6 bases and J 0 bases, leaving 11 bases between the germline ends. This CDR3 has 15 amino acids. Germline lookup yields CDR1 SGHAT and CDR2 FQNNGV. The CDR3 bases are TGTGCCAGCAGAATAGGGGGGGCGAACACCGGGGAGCTGTTTTTT. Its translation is CASRIGGANTGELFF.

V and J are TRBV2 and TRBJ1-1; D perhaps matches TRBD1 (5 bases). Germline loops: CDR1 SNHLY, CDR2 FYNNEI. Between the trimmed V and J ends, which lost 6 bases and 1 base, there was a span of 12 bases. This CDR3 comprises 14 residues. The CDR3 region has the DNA TGTGCCAGCAGCAGGGTGCGGACGAACACTGAAGCTTTCTTT. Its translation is CASSRVRTNTEAFF.

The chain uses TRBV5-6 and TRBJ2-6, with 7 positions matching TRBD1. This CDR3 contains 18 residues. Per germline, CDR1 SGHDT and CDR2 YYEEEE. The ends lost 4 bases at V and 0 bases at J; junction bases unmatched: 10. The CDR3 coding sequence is TGTGCCAGCAGCCTCCTGACAGGGACCCCCTCTGGGGCCAACGTCCTGACTTTC. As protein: CASSLLTGTPSGANVLTF.

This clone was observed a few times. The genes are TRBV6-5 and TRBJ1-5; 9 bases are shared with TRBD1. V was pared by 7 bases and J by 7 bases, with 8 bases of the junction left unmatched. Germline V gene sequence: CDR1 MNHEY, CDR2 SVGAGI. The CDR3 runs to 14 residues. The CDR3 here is CASTRDREDQPQHF. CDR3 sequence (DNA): TGTGCCAGCACCCGGGACAGGGAAGACCAGCCCCAGCATTTT.

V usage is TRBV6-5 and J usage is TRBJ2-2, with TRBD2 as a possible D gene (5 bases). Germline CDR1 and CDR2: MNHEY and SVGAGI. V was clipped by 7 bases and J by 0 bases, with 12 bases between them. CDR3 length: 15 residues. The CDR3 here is CASTEGIANTGELFF. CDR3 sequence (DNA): TGTGCCAGCACCGAGGGAATTGCGAACACCGGGGAGCTGTTTTTT.

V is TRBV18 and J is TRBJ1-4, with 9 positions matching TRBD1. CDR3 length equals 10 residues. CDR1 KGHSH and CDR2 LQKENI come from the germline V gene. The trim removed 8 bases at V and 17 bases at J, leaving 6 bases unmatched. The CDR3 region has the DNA TGTGCCAGCGCGGGACAGGGCAGTTTTTTT. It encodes CASAGQGSFF.